These 13 T cell receptor beta chains were all obtained from the same sample, sequenced in a study of cytomegalovirus exposure and HLA in healthy donors. Here immunoSEQ multiplex PCR was the method, and the copy in TCRdb shows in-frame clones only, minus some. The sample lists some 150,000 clones, 85% to 90% occurring once. Sequences were obtained from PBMCs. These receptors were taken from a woman under 30 in good health and CMV-seropositive.

This sequence joins TRBV5-5 and TRBJ2-7; the D gene is possibly TRBD1 (5 bases). The V gene's germline CDR1 is SGHKS and CDR2 YYEKEE (reference sequence). This CDR3 region has 15 residues. V lost 0 bases, J lost 1 base, and 11 bases lay in between. CDR3 sequence (DNA): TGTGCCAGCAGCTTGGCAGGGTTAGGTTCCTACGAGCAGTACTTC. It specifies CASSLAGLGSYEQYF.

The chain has TRBV28 and TRBJ2-4; D uncertain. The CDR3 length is 16 residues. V lost 3 bases and J 0 bases, leaving 12 bases between the germline ends. In germline, CDR1 is MDHEN, CDR2 SYDVKM. CDR3 sequence: CASSFPQAIAKNIQYF. The DNA of the CDR3 is TGTGCCAGCAGTTTCCCTCAGGCAATAGCCAAAAACATTCAGTACTTC.

The chain couples TRBV7-9 to TRBJ2-1; TRBD1 is a possible D gene (6 bases). The CDR3 covers 15 residues. From germline, CDR1 is SEHNR and CDR2 FQNEAQ (reference sequence). With 5 bases removed from V and 5 bases from J, the gap between germline ends came to 16 bases. The CDR3 sequence is CASSDTGNANNEQFF. In nucleotides, the CDR3 is TGTGCCAGCAGCGATACAGGGAACGCGAACAATGAGCAGTTCTTC.

The chain couples TRBV6-1 to TRBJ1-2; D is perhaps TRBD1 (6 bases). Germline loops: CDR1 MNHNS, CDR2 SASEGT. V lost 7 bases, J lost 6 bases, and 15 bases lay in between. The CDR3 is 13 amino acids. This chain's CDR3 is CASIPTGKNGYTF. CDR3 coding DNA: TGTGCCAGCATTCCGACAGGAAAGAATGGCTACACCTTC.

Concerning this clone itself: The same CDR3 can be traced to other DNA sequences in this sample. The gene calls are TRBV20-1 and TRBJ2-3, with D hard to call. Germline CDR1 and CDR2: DFQATT and SNEGSKA (reference sequence). There are 11 residues in the CDR3. V was cut by 2 bases and J by 5 bases, with 5 bases left in between. The CDR3: CSARSVDTQYF. For the CDR3, the DNA is TGCAGTGCTAGATCGGTAGATACGCAGTATTTT.

This clone was seen once. The chain links TRBV6-5 to TRBJ2-3, with TRBD1 identical over 8 bases. The germline V gene encodes CDR1 MNHEY and CDR2 SVGAGI. Losses at the gene ends were 8 bases for V and 4 bases for J; bases not matched to a gene: 5. This CDR3 has 13 amino acids. The CDR3 bases are TGTGCCAGCCGGCTACAGGGGGCAGATACGCAGTATTTT. As protein: CASRLQGADTQYF.

The gene calls are TRBV9 and TRBJ2-5, with 10 nucleotides matching TRBD2. Germline loops: CDR1 SGDLS, CDR2 YYNGEE. The CDR3 has 14 residues. Losses at the gene ends were 4 bases for V and 4 bases for J; bases not matched to a gene: 4. The DNA of the CDR3 is TGTGCCAGCAGCCTAAGCGGGAGGGGAGAGACCCAGTACTTC. This gives the protein CASSLSGRGETQYF.

The chain links TRBV28 to TRBJ1-1; 9 bases match TRBD1. CDR1 is MDHEN, CDR2 SYDVKM, per germline. The CDR3 covers 14 residues. The V and J ends lost 7 bases and 3 bases, in that order; junction bases with no gene match: 6. CDR3 nucleotide sequence: TGTGCCAGCAACCAGGACAGGGGTTACACTGAAGCTTTCTTT. As protein: CASNQDRGYTEAFF.

This clone was observed a single time. J is TRBJ2-7 and V is TRBV21-1; TRBD1 was called by the table and not checked on the DNA. TRBV21-1 is termed a pseudogene. The CDR3 runs to 20 residues. The chain's CDR3 is CASSKDGWHQSQGATYEQYF. The CDR3 DNA is TGTGCCAGCAGCAAAGATGGATGGCACCAATCACAGGGGGCAACCTACGAGCAGTACTTC.

This clone appeared a few times. J is TRBJ1-2 and V is TRBV7-3; 8 bases align to TRBD1. V was pared by 5 bases and J by 6 bases, with 8 bases of the junction left unmatched. Germline V lookup: CDR1 SGHTA, CDR2 FQGTGA. The CDR3 is 14 amino acids. The CDR3 here is CASSQGAVQDGYTF. The CDR3 region has the DNA TGTGCCAGCAGCCAGGGGGCAGTCCAGGATGGCTACACCTTC.

This clone was seen a handful of times. The chain joins TRBV10-3 to TRBJ1-4, with 7 bases that match TRBD1. This CDR3 comprises 14 residues. Losses at the gene ends were 0 bases for V and 7 bases for J; bases not matched to a gene: 2. The V gene's germline CDR1 is ENHRY and CDR2 SYGVKD. The CDR3 DNA follows: TGTGCCATCAGTGAGTCAGGGACAGCTGAAAAACTGTTTTTT. It yields the protein CAISESGTAEKLFF.

J is TRBJ2-1 and V is TRBV11-2; no reliable D call. The CDR3 totals 16 residues. The V gene lost 4 bases and the J gene lost 8 bases, with 21 bases spanning the gap. Germline lookup yields CDR1 SGHAT and CDR2 FQNNGV. The CDR3 here is CASSSYTSTIGDEQFF. The CDR3 DNA reads as TGTGCCAGCAGCTCCTACACATCCACAATAGGAGATGAGCAGTTCTTC.

V usage is TRBV30 and J usage is TRBJ2-7; 10 bases fit TRBD1. The V gene's germline CDR1 is GTSNPN and CDR2 SVGIG (reference sequence). V was clipped by 2 bases and J by 4 bases; unmatched bases: 11. CDR3 length equals 16 residues. The CDR3 sequence: CAWSPRQGARRYEQYF. DNA for the CDR3: TGTGCCTGGAGTCCGCGACAGGGGGCGCGACGGTACGAGCAGTACTTC.